Here is one T cell receptor beta chain with its context. This clonotype was detected ten times or more. Its antigen is still unknown. No much larger clone is present one base from it, and per-base qualities are unavailable. The record originates from a study of neurological immune-mediated disorders (dated by TCRdb to between 2017 and 2020). Regarding the complete study: Among the 35 or so multiple sclerosis patients, relapsing-remitting MS was present in around 31 and secondary progressive MS was present in 3. Peripheral blood TCR-beta repertoires from HTLV-I-associated myelopathy (HAM/TSP) patients, multiple sclerosis patients and healthy controls were compared by UMI-based sequencing. The approximately 100 TCR-beta libraries included longitudinal samples, technical triplicates and paired sorted CD4+ and CD8+ T-cell subsets alongside PBMC samples. The cohort was made up of approximately 69 subjects, consisting of roughly 14 HAM/TSP patients, around 35 multiple sclerosis patients and 20 healthy controls.

Study-wide conclusions, independent of this receptor: Across subjects, expanded clones never shared an identical CDR3 amino acid sequence, which suggests that the TCR-beta repertoires in every group were private. Phylogenetic analysis grouped repertoires from 18 of 34 MS patients into a cluster of related CDR3 sequences, suggesting a possible repertoire-level signature. TCR clonal expansion was highest in HAM/TSP patients and lowest in MS patients, with MS patients falling below even healthy controls. The MS cluster was not associated with any clinical or MRI features, and the authors stated that larger cohorts are needed.

To synthesize cDNA, template-switch 5'RACE was performed with a primer carrying a 10-nucleotide random unique molecular identifier so that each TCR transcript was tagged. Each sequencing run produced over 160 million TCR-beta sequences covering 15-18 subjects. Total RNA was extracted with the RNeasy kit. Using the KAPA Real-time Library Amplification kit, TCR-beta VDJ regions were amplified with primers for the TCR constant region and the 5'RACE anchor. A first PCR added sample indexes and Illumina adaptors, after which a second PCR increased the library yield. After Ampure bead purification, the TCR product of roughly 650 bp was size-selected on a 2% E-gel SizeSelection system. Library quality was checked on a Bioanalyzer, concentration was measured with Qubit, and libraries were quantified with the Kapa Library Quantification kit before pooling. An Illumina HiSeq 2500 sequenced the libraries paired-end 2 x 150 bp. To increase sequence diversity, about 24-32% phiX was spiked into each library pool. Per the authors' processing: Quality-filtered reads were processed with the UMI-based MiGEC pipeline, and over 85% of raw TCR sequences were removed by the MiGEC pipeline during error correction. VDJ genes were aligned to IMGT germline references, and clonotypes were defined by unique CDR3 amino acid sequence plus V-J genes. Clonal expansion, Shannon diversity and CDR3 relatedness were evaluated with VDJtools (CalcPairwiseDistances, ClusterSamples), while phylogenetic trees were built in CLCbio workbench. Expanded clones were defined as having at least 8 unique UMIs, based on coefficient-of-variation modelling across technical triplicates. Starting from the raw public reads, TCRdb applied fastp trimming at Q25, assembled clones with MiXCR and retained in-frame beta chains. Merged by CDR3 protein, the rows form single entries marked with the most common genes and DNA. The V and J calls were determined by TCRdb, not by the authors. The table for this sample lists 70,000 or so distinct CDR3 sequences; approximately 3.3% of them were counted only once. Together, the top ten hold around 5.5% of the sample.

Libraries from unsorted PBMCs were made from 2 million PBMCs kept in RNAlater at -80 degrees C until RNA extraction. Multiple sclerosis patients were enrolled in a US clinical protocol evaluating disease progression by magnetic resonance imaging. Peripheral blood was subjected to Ficoll-Hypaque density gradient centrifugation to isolate PBMCs, which were then cryopreserved in liquid nitrogen. There are 12 amino acids in the CDR3, from cysteine to phenylalanine inclusive. The read is trimmed to its CDR3 DNA, 36 bases read in frame from base 1. Trimming leaves V shorter by 4 bases and J shorter by 5 bases, with the junction holding 5 bases beyond the gene matches. Based on the germline V gene, the CDR1 and CDR2 sequences are SQVTM and ANQGSEA.

The chain joins TRBV29-1 to TRBJ2-7, and 7 junctional nucleotides match TRBD1. Sequencing was done on a sample of PBMCs. This sequence was found in a woman aged 45-65 years with multiple sclerosis. The CDR3 protein: CSVGRQGDEQYF. The DNA is TGCAGCGTTGGACGCCAGGGGGACGAGCAGTACTTC.